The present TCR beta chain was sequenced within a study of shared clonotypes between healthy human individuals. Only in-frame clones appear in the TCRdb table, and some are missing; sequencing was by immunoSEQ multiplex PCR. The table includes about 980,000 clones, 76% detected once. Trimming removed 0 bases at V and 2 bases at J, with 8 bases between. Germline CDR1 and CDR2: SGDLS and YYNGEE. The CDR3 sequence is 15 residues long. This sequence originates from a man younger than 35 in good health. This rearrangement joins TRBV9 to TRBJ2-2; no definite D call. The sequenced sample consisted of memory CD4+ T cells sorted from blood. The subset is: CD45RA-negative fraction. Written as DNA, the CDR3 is TGTGCCAGCAGCGTAGTACAGATCAACACCGGGGAGCTGTTTTTT. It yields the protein CASSVVQINTGELFF. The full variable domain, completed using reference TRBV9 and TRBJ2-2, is DSGVTQTPKHLITATGQRVTLRCSPRSGDLSVYWYQQSLDQGLQFLIQYYNGEERAKGNILERFSAQQFPDLHSELNLSSLELGDSALYFCASSVVQINTGELFFGEGSRLTVL.